This TCR beta chain was documented in a study of response to subunit inactivated influenza vaccine. This clonotype appeared many times. This CDR3 region has 15 residues. Germline V CDR1 and CDR2: SGHAT, FQNNGV. Unmatched junction bases numbered 3, after V lost 3 bases and J lost 2 bases. One entry per CDR3 protein, called by TCRdb with MiXCR from the RT-PCR reads. Of approximately 530,000 distinct CDR3 sequences detected, less than 7.5% appear once; the ten largest clones hold roughly 13%. The V gene is TRBV11-2, the J gene TRBJ2-7; the match to TRBD2 covers 11 bases. The TCR comes from a man between 50 and 75 years old who received an inactivated influenza vaccine. The sequencing here drew on PBMCs from blood, taken roughly 24 months after vaccination. The CDR3 sequence: CASSFRLAGTYEQYF. DNA of the CDR3: TGTGCCAGCAGCTTTCGACTAGCGGGGACCTACGAGCAGTACTTC.